This paragraph reports one T cell receptor beta chain. The V gene's germline CDR1 is MDHEN and CDR2 SYDVKM. This CDR3 has 17 amino acids. V lost 3 bases to trimming and J lost 5 bases; unmatched junction nucleotides: 12. These data originate in a study of blood T cell repertoires in COVID-19. Sequenced by immunoSEQ multiplex PCR; TCRdb stores in-frame clones only, minus some. This table has roughly 180,000 clones, 60% to 80% appearing once. The chain combines TRBV28 with TRBJ2-5, with 10 nucleotides matching TRBD2. The sample taken for sequencing was peripheral blood. The origin of this receptor is a man aged 60-69 years with active or convalescent COVID-19. CDR3 nucleotides: TGTGCCAGCAGTTTCTCTAGCGGGAGTGCCGTAAGTGAGACCCAGTACTTC. Its protein product is CASSFSSGSAVSETQYF.